This TCR beta chain stems from a study of shared clonotypes between healthy human individuals (dated by TCRdb to the early 2020s). In the study overall: The cohort comprised a couple of women and a few men aged 18 to 49 years. Blood TCR repertoires of a handful of healthy adults were deeply sequenced to estimate repertoire size and the extent of clonotype sharing between individuals. Different laboratories and diverse techniques were used to prepare libraries and sequence TCR repertoires, to increase sequencing depth and limit assay-specific biases. Each donor's leukapheresis produced roughly between about 0.9 and 9.5 billion PBMCs.

On this clone: What antigen it recognizes has not been identified. The sample holds no much larger clone one base away, and base qualities are not on file.

Using the deep immunoSEQ assay, TCR CDR3 regions were amplified from genomic DNA by multiplex PCR. Extracted genomic DNA from each cell subset was spread evenly across all wells of several immunoSEQ 96-well plates, with each plate serving as a replicate. For unsorted PBMC, roughly 330 ng genomic DNA, equal to 25,000 to 35,000 T cell genomes, was loaded into each replicate PCR. Ten immunoSEQ deep assay plates were used to sequence unsorted PBMC genomic DNA. The purified libraries were quantified using a Qubit 3.0 fluorometer, sized with a Bioanalyzer 2100, and then quantified again using the KAPA Library Quantification kit. Every immunoSEQ 96-well plate was sequenced on a dedicated single-read 150-cycle Illumina NextSeq 550 flow cell. In the paper's pipeline: Because the immunoSEQ output included only junctional sequences and no quality scores, the filtering could not be the same as the filtering used for full-length reads. Sequences were annotated with PyIR, a Python wrapper for IgBLAST v1.9, using IMGT germline references to assign V/J genes and CDR3. Reads were filtered out if the reads had weak V/J assignments (E-value above 1e-6), no CDR3, stop codons, out-of-frame junctions, or ambiguous translated residues. V3J clonotypes were defined as sequences sharing the same inferred V gene, J gene, and CDR3 amino acid sequence. Percentage overlap between repertoires was computed as shared unique clonotypes divided by the size of the smaller repertoire. Richness of each repertoire was evaluated using RTK rarefaction, the Chao1 estimator, and Recon v2.1 estimates of unobserved clonotypes. TCRdb limited this immuneACCESS table to in-frame rearrangements with V and J called. A share of clones is missing; checked studies link under half to unresolved V genes, and the rest is unexplained. The V and J calls and the clone size are those of that table, but D and trimming were determined from the DNA. The table for this sample lists some 480,000 clones; roughly 78% of them were counted only once. The ten largest clones capture 10% to 15% of the sample.

General findings and caveats noted by the study authors: Sampling was restricted to blood, and TCR repertoires in tissue are likely to differ from TCR repertoires in blood. Because the study included only a small number of donors, the genetic and exposure-history diversity represented was limited. Based on pairwise subsampling, the degree of clonotype sharing among donors was expected to be affected by sequencing depth.

The donors were healthy, HIV-negative adults who had no recently reported acute infections or vaccinations. Only Caucasian adults living in Nashville, Tennessee, USA were represented among the donors. For unsorted samples, tens of millions of PBMCs were counted, and genomic DNA was extracted using the QIAamp DNA Blood Mini kit. Blood was collected by leukapheresis, and PBMCs were isolated by Ficoll-Histopaque density gradient centrifugation and then cryopreserved in liquid nitrogen vapor phase. Material for sequencing was PBMCs. The sequence was obtained from a woman in her forties in good health. Some clones in this sample may be carry-over from other donors' samples.

The nucleotide sequence reads as follows: TGTGCCAGCCTTAGCGGGAGCACGCAGTATTTT. Translated, it reads CASLSGSTQYF. The rearrangement joined TRBV2 to TRBJ2-3, and 9 junction bases match TRBD2. Trimmed from V: 8 bases; trimmed from J: 9 bases; junction bases lacking a gene match: 3. The CDR3 measures 11 amino acids from cysteine to phenylalanine. Of the read, only the CDR3 DNA is kept; its 33 bases are in frame from base 1. CDR1 and CDR2 (SNHLY, FYNNEI) derive from the germline V gene. Here the CDR3 is joined to the reference TRBV2 and TRBJ2-3 genes, and the full variable domain is: EPEVTQTPSHQVTQMGQEVILRCVPISNHLYFYWYRQILGQKVEFLVSFYNNEISEKSEIFDDQFSVERPDGSNFTLKIRSTKLEDSAMYFCASLSGSTQYFGPGTRLTVL.